Presented here are 15 T cell receptor beta chains from one specimen sequenced in a study of cytomegalovirus exposure and HLA in healthy donors. Primers included in the PCR were 60 Vbeta and 13 Jbeta primers. Profiled with immunoSEQ multiplex PCR; TCRdb holds only in-frame clones, not every one. The sample holds about 140,000 clones, about two thirds seen once. The material sequenced was PBMCs. The receptors were gathered from a man aged 30 to 39 in good health and CMV-seropositive.

This chain joins TRBV28 and TRBJ2-7, with TRBD2 as a possible D gene (5 bases). The germline gives CDR1 MDHEN, CDR2 SYDVKM. Trimming removed 6 bases at V and 3 bases at J, with 18 bases between. The CDR3 length is 15 residues. CDR3 sequence: CASRDPGVGSYEQYF. CDR3 in DNA: TGTGCCAGCAGAGATCCTGGAGTAGGGAGCTACGAGCAGTACTTC.

The genes are TRBV7-8 and TRBJ1-5, with 8 nucleotides matching TRBD1. The germline V gene has CDR1 SGHVS and CDR2 FQNEAQ. J lost 5 bases, V lost 0 bases, and 3 bases had no gene match. The CDR3 is 15 amino acids. CDR3 in amino acids: CASSLAQGVDQPQHF. CDR3 in DNA: TGTGCCAGCAGCTTAGCACAGGGGGTCGATCAGCCCCAGCATTTT.

This chain joins TRBV10-3 and TRBJ2-6; the match to TRBD2 covers 7 bases. The CDR3 covers 15 residues. CDR1 is ENHRY and CDR2 is SYGVKD in the germline V gene. Trimming cost V 8 bases and J 0 bases; bases outside gene matches: 4. The CDR3: CAIGEGSSGANVLTF. The CDR3 region has the DNA TGTGCCATCGGGGAGGGTAGCTCTGGGGCCAACGTCCTGACTTTC.

This chain uses TRBV5-1 with TRBJ2-1, with TRBD2 as a possible D gene (6 bases). The CDR3 loop spans 17 amino acids. Trimming pared 0 bases from V and 0 bases from J, leaving 13 bases between. Germline V gives CDR1 SGHRS, CDR2 YFSETQ. CDR3 sequence (DNA): TGCGCCAGCAGCTTGGATAGCGGTCCTAGCTCCTACAATGAGCAGTTCTTC. Its translation: CASSLDSGPSSYNEQFF.

The chain joins TRBV2 to TRBJ2-5; D is uncertain. This CDR3 is built from 14 residues. The V gene's germline CDR1 is SNHLY and CDR2 FYNNEI. Trimming took off 4 bases at V and 2 bases at J, with 11 bases between the two ends. Here the CDR3 reads CASSVLERQETQYF. CDR3 sequence (DNA): TGTGCCAGCAGTGTATTGGAGCGTCAAGAGACCCAGTACTTC.

The J gene is TRBJ1-5, the V gene TRBV6-6, with a tentative D call TRBD1 (6 bases). Trimming removed 6 bases from V and 7 bases from J, with 10 bases in between. This CDR3 comprises 12 residues. Germline-derived CDR1 and CDR2 are MNHNY and SVGAGI (reference sequence). CDR3 in amino acids: CASSPGDQPQHF. The CDR3 bases are TGTGCCAGCAGCCCAGGGGACCAGCCCCAGCATTTT.

This clone was seen only a few times. V usage is TRBV28 and J usage is TRBJ2-7; maybe TRBD1 (6 bases). CDR1 is MDHEN, CDR2 SYDVKM, per germline. This CDR3 region has 13 residues. V was pared by 4 bases and J by 2 bases, with 9 bases between. The CDR3 reads CASSSGQTYEQYF. The CDR3 nucleotides are TGTGCCAGCAGTTCCGGACAGACCTACGAGCAGTACTTC.

This sequence joins TRBV4-1 and TRBJ1-2, with a weak D call TRBD1 (6 bases). This CDR3 is built from 16 residues. V lost 1 base, J lost 7 bases, and 19 bases lay in between. The germline V gene encodes CDR1 MGHRA and CDR2 YSYEKL. The CDR3: CASSQARQASGRGYTF. Here the CDR3 DNA reads TGCGCCAGCAGCCAAGCCAGACAGGCCAGCGGACGTGGCTACACCTTC.

The rearrangement joins TRBV27 to TRBJ2-7, with a tentative D call TRBD1 (5 bases). The CDR3 spans 13 residues. Trimming removed 5 bases at V and 3 bases at J, with 11 bases between. Germline CDR1 is MNHEY and CDR2 is SMNVEV (reference sequence). This CDR3 reads CASSIKTDYEQYF. CDR3 DNA sequence: TGTGCCAGCAGTATCAAGACAGACTACGAGCAGTACTTC.

The CDR3 is CASLTGGASYEQYF. CDR3 sequence (DNA): TGTGCCAGCCTAACAGGGGGGGCATCCTACGAGCAGTACTTC. This sequence joins TRBV6-1 and TRBJ2-7, with D possibly matching TRBD1 (8 bases). The CDR3 spans 14 residues. Trimming took 8 bases from V and 1 from J, leaving 15 bases between them. Germline V CDR1 and CDR2: MNHNS, SASEGT.

This sequence joins TRBV21-1 and TRBJ2-7; TRBD2 is taken as the D call from the table, unchecked against the DNA. TRBV21-1 is a pseudogene. The CDR3 covers 17 residues. CDR3 nucleotides: TGTGCCAGCAGCCCAGACCTGACTAGCGGGTCCTCCTACGAGCAGTACTTC. Translation: CASSPDLTSGSSYEQYF.

This clone has more than one count but fewer than ten. This chain joins TRBV6-1 and TRBJ2-7; a possible D gene is TRBD1 (6 bases). Trimming removed 8 bases from V and 1 base from J, with 18 bases in between. The CDR3 totals 15 residues. The germline CDR1 and CDR2 sequences are MNHNS and SASEGT. The CDR3 DNA sequence: TGTGCCAGCTTGCTACCCGGGACAATATCCTACGAGCAGTACTTC. Its protein product is CASLLPGTISYEQYF.

The chain is built from TRBV11-2 and TRBJ2-4, with D possibly being TRBD1 (6 bases). With 2 bases removed from V and 3 bases from J, the gap between germline ends came to 14 bases. This CDR3 has 16 residues. Germline V lookup: CDR1 SGHAT, CDR2 FQNNGV. The CDR3 spells CASSLLRDTIKNIQYF. CDR3 nucleotide sequence: TGTGCCAGCAGCTTACTCCGGGACACCATCAAAAACATTCAGTACTTC. Drawing the rest from reference TRBV11-2 and TRBJ2-4, the complete variable domain is EAGVAQSPRYKIIEKRQSVAFWCNPISGHATLYWYQQILGQGPKLLIQFQNNGVVDDSQLPKDRFSAERLKGVDSTLKIQPAKLEDSAVYLCASSLLRDTIKNIQYFGAGTRLSVL.

J is TRBJ1-5 and V is TRBV19; TRBD1 might be the D (5 bases). The V and J ends lost 7 bases and 0 bases respectively, with 13 bases between them. The CDR3 spans 15 residues. In germline, CDR1 is LNHDA, CDR2 SQIVND (reference sequence). The CDR3 sequence: CASTLGQYSNQPQHF. For the CDR3, the DNA is TGTGCCAGTACCTTGGGGCAGTATAGCAATCAGCCCCAGCATTTT.

CDR3 nucleotides: TGTGCCAGCAGCCAAGTTGGACGGGAGATTTGGAATACGCAGTATTTT. Translated: CASSQVGREIWNTQYF. The chain is built from TRBV14 and TRBJ2-3, with a weak D call TRBD2 (6 bases). The CDR3 totals 16 residues. Looked up from germline, CDR1 is SGHDN and CDR2 is FVKESK. The V and J ends lost 1 base and 7 bases respectively, with 18 bases between them.